A single sample gave rise to the 24 T cell receptor beta chains below, sequenced in a study of shared clonotypes between healthy human individuals. The table came from immunoSEQ multiplex PCR; TCRdb's copy has only in-frame clones and leaves some out. This sample carries 90,000 to 120,000 clones, around 68% of them seen once, and the ten largest clones take almost 25%. The specimen sequenced was memory CD8+ T cells sorted from blood. Subset: CD45RO+ cells pooled with CCR7-negative TemRA cells. Source of these receptors: a woman aged 25 to 39 in good health.

The V gene is TRBV28, the J gene TRBJ2-4; 7 bases map to TRBD1. The V and J ends lost 9 bases and 0 bases, in that order; junction bases with no gene match: 8. The CDR3 spans 15 residues. The V gene's germline CDR1 is MDHEN and CDR2 SYDVKM. CDR3 DNA: TGTGCCAGTATACAGGGGACACTAGCCAAAAACATTCAGTACTTC. Its protein product is CASIQGTLAKNIQYF. Using reference TRBV28 and TRBJ2-4 for the parts outside the CDR3, the full variable domain is DVKVTQSSRYLVKRTGEKVFLECVQDMDHENMFWYRQDPGLGLRLIYFSYDVKMKEKGDIPEGYSVSREKKERFSLILESASTNQTSMYLCASIQGTLAKNIQYFGAGTRLSVL.

This clone has just a few counts. This sequence joins TRBV30 and TRBJ1-1, with D possibly TRBD1 on 5 matching bases. The CDR3 is 11 residues long. V lost 5 bases and J lost 5, with 9 bases in between. Germline CDR1 and CDR2: GTSNPN and SVGIG (reference sequence). CDR3 protein: CAWGGTTEAFF. The DNA for the CDR3 is TGTGCCTGGGGGGGGACGACTGAAGCTTTCTTT.

The rearrangement links TRBV28 to TRBJ2-5; 8 nucleotides align to TRBD1. The trim removed 5 bases at V and 4 bases at J, leaving 15 bases unmatched. CDR3 length: 17 amino acids. Per the germline V gene, CDR1 is MDHEN and CDR2 is SYDVKM. DNA for the CDR3: TGTGCCAGCAGTCCCTCCTCCTGGACAGGGCTTCCAGAGACCCAGTACTTC. It encodes CASSPSSWTGLPETQYF.

This chain links TRBV11-2 with TRBJ1-1; the D is unclear. Germline CDR1 and CDR2: SGHAT and FQNNGV. CDR3 length equals 16 residues. The germline V and J ends were trimmed by 5 bases and 1 base, with 17 bases remaining between them. In nucleotides, the CDR3 is TGTGCCAGCAGCCCCAGGAAGGTAACTAGGAACACTGAAGCTTTCTTT. The encoded protein is CASSPRKVTRNTEAFF. The full variable domain, in which reference TRBV11-2 and TRBJ1-1 provide the parts outside the CDR3, is EAGVAQSPRYKIIEKRQSVAFWCNPISGHATLYWYQQILGQGPKLLIQFQNNGVVDDSQLPKDRFSAERLKGVDSTLKIQPAKLEDSAVYLCASSPRKVTRNTEAFFGQGTRLTVV.

The CDR3 DNA reads TGTGCCACTGGTTCATGGGTTGAGGGGAACACTGAAGCTTTCTTT. This translates into CATGSWVEGNTEAFF. The chain carries TRBV28 and TRBJ1-1; D gene ambiguous. Trimming pared 10 bases from V and 1 base from J, leaving 19 bases between. The V gene's germline CDR1 is MDHEN and CDR2 SYDVKM. CDR3 length: 15 amino acids.

The chain couples TRBV5-1 to TRBJ1-2, with no clear D. This CDR3 contains 14 residues. V was shortened by 5 bases and J by 5 bases, with 16 bases between the two germline ends. Per the germline V gene, CDR1 is SGHRS and CDR2 is YFSETQ. CDR3 residues: CASRRGNLGYGYTF. For the CDR3, the DNA is TGCGCCAGCAGGAGAGGGAACTTAGGATATGGCTACACCTTC. The entire variable domain, with the rest obtained from reference TRBV5-1 and TRBJ1-2, is as follows: KAGVTQTPRYLIKTRGQQVTLSCSPISGHRSVSWYQQTPGQGLQFLFEYFSETQRNKGNFPGRFSGRQFSNSRSEMNVSTLELGDSALYLCASRRGNLGYGYTFGSGTRLTVV.

The rearrangement joins TRBV19 to TRBJ2-3; weak D call: TRBD1 (5 bases). The ends were cut back, 0 bases at V and 1 base at J, with 14 bases in the middle. Germline V gene data show CDR1 as LNHDA and CDR2 as SQIVND (reference sequence). The CDR3 has 17 residues. DNA of the CDR3: TGTGCCAGTAGTATAGATATTAGGACACCCCGCACAGATACGCAGTATTTT. Translated, it gives CASSIDIRTPRTDTQYF.

This clone was observed a few times. V and J are TRBV4-1 and TRBJ1-3; D remains unclear. Trimming shortened V by 7 bases and J by 5 bases, and 15 bases separated the two germline ends. The CDR3 length is 14 residues. The V gene's germline CDR1 is MGHRA and CDR2 YSYEKL. The DNA for the CDR3 is TGCGCCAGCAACATAAGTCCCGGGAGAAACACCATATATTTT. Translating gives CASNISPGRNTIYF.

The V gene is TRBV10-3, the J gene TRBJ2-7, with D tentatively TRBD1 (5 bases). Trimming removed 9 bases at V and 2 bases at J, with 11 bases between. The CDR3 has 12 residues. Germline V gene lookup returns CDR1 ENHRY and CDR2 SYGVKD. CDR3 in DNA: TGTGCCATGGCCCAGGGCCCCTACGAGCAGTACTTC. Translated, it gives CAMAQGPYEQYF.

This clone was counted a few times. The CDR3 bases are TGTGCCAGCAGCTTAGCCCAGGGCATGAACACTGAAGCTTTCTTT. It yields the protein CASSLAQGMNTEAFF. V gene TRBV7-6 combines with J gene TRBJ1-1; D perhaps matches TRBD1 (5 bases). This CDR3 spans 15 amino acids. Trimming shortened V by 0 bases and J by 0 bases, and 8 bases separated the two germline ends. The germline CDR1 and CDR2 sequences are SGHVS and FNYEAQ.

This clone was seen at least ten times. The V gene is TRBV9, the J gene TRBJ2-7; TRBD1 agrees at 7 bases. The CDR3 extends over 15 amino acids. Per germline, CDR1 SGDLS and CDR2 YYNGEE. V shed 1 base, J shed 2 bases, and the junction held 6 bases outside the gene matches. The CDR3 loop reads CASSVTRDSPYEQYF. CDR3 coding DNA: TGTGCCAGCAGCGTAACCCGGGACAGCCCCTACGAGCAGTACTTC.

V is TRBV19 and J is TRBJ2-5, with a possible D match to TRBD1 (6 bases). The J call may be wrong; the DNA end is better matched by TRBJ2-7. Germline V lookup: CDR1 LNHDA, CDR2 SQIVND (reference sequence). The CDR3 covers 13 residues. CDR3 region: CASSSRTDYEQYF. DNA of the CDR3: TGTGCCAGTAGTTCCCGGACAGACTACGAGCAGTACTTC.

The V and J genes are TRBV6-5 and TRBJ2-4; 8 nucleotides line up with TRBD1. The CDR3 extends over 15 amino acids. The V and J ends lost 0 bases and 8 bases, in that order; junction bases with no gene match: 6. CDR1 is MNHEY, CDR2 SVGAGI, per germline. The CDR3 loop is CASSYSRQGADIQYF. CDR3 DNA sequence: TGTGCCAGCAGTTACTCGCGGCAGGGGGCAGACATTCAGTACTTC.

This chain links TRBV7-9 with TRBJ2-7, with TRBD2 matching over 15 bases. Trimming at V came to 5 bases and at J to 2 bases, leaving 13 bases not matched to a gene. This CDR3 comprises 19 residues. Germline values: CDR1 SEHNR, CDR2 FQNEAQ (reference sequence). CDR3 sequence reads: CASSPWTSGRALYTYEQYF. The CDR3, as DNA: TGTGCCAGCAGCCCGTGGACTAGCGGGAGGGCCCTATATACCTACGAGCAGTACTTC.

The rearrangement joins TRBV5-6 to TRBJ2-7; unclear D gene. V lost 4 bases, J lost 3 bases, and 11 bases lay in between. The length of the CDR3 is 13 residues. CDR1 is SGHDT and CDR2 is YYEEEE in the germline V gene. CDR3 amino acids: CASSGPKGYEQYF. CDR3 in DNA: TGTGCCAGCAGCGGACCAAAGGGCTACGAGCAGTACTTC.

This clone was counted between two and nine times. The chain is built from TRBV25-1 and TRBJ1-5; TRBD1 agrees at 8 bases. V lost 6 bases, J lost 0 bases, and 1 base stayed unmatched. The CDR3 is made up of 14 amino acids. Germline-derived CDR1 and CDR2 are MGHDK and SYGVNS. The DNA for the CDR3 is TGTGCCAGCAGCCAGGGGGCTAGCAATCAGCCCCAGCATTTT. This codes for CASSQGASNQPQHF.

This clone is a singleton in its sample. V usage is TRBV7-6 and J usage is TRBJ2-2; D uncertain. The CDR3 runs to 18 residues. V lost 0 bases, J lost 3 bases, and 17 bases lay in between. Germline values: CDR1 SGHVS, CDR2 FNYEAQ. The CDR3 coding sequence is TGTGCCAGCAGCTTAGCGACGGTCAAGGGTGTGGACACCGGGGAGCTGTTTTTT. This encodes CASSLATVKGVDTGELFF.

This chain connects TRBV6-1 to TRBJ1-4; D remains ambiguous. V lost 6 bases, J lost 5 bases, and 13 bases lay in between. The CDR3 extends over 14 amino acids. Per germline, CDR1 MNHNS and CDR2 SASEGT. The CDR3 loop reads CASSPREGNEKLFF. The CDR3 region has the DNA TGTGCCAGCAGCCCTCGAGAGGGAAATGAAAAACTGTTTTTT.

Only a few counts were recorded for this clone. The chain combines TRBV5-8 with TRBJ2-5; possibly TRBD2 for D (6 bases). The germline V and J ends were trimmed by 4 bases and 5 bases, with 24 bases remaining between them. The CDR3 is 17 residues long. Germline CDR1 is SGHTS and CDR2 is YDEGEE. The CDR3 loop reads CASSNELSTTRGETQYF. The CDR3 coding sequence is TGTGCCAGCAGCAACGAACTTAGCACGACCCGGGGGGAGACCCAGTACTTC.

This clone was counted a few times. The rearrangement joins TRBV19 to TRBJ2-7, with 7 bases matching TRBD1. Germline V gene data show CDR1 as LNHDA and CDR2 as SQIVND (reference sequence). Trimming took 4 bases from V and 3 from J; bases not matched to a gene: 3. The CDR3 covers 13 residues. CDR3 amino acids: CASSTGTDYEQYF. The CDR3 DNA follows: TGTGCCAGTAGTACCGGGACAGACTACGAGCAGTACTTC.

The rearrangement links TRBV2 to TRBJ2-3; possible D gene TRBD1, 5 bases. CDR1 is SNHLY and CDR2 is FYNNEI in the germline V gene. V dropped 0 bases and J dropped 0 bases, with 7 bases sitting between them. The CDR3 extends over 15 amino acids. DNA of the CDR3: TGTGCCAGCAGTGAAGCGACAGCTAGCACAGATACGCAGTATTTT. It is translated as CASSEATASTDTQYF.

The V call is TRBV19, the J call TRBJ1-5; TRBD1 aligns across 8 bases. V lost 5 bases, J lost 4 bases, and 7 bases stayed unmatched. This CDR3 is 15 amino acids long. The V gene's germline CDR1 is LNHDA and CDR2 SQIVND (reference sequence). The CDR3 sequence: CASSFGQGGNQPQHF. Here the CDR3 DNA reads TGTGCCAGTAGTTTCGGACAGGGCGGGAATCAGCCCCAGCATTTT. The variable domain in full, completed from reference TRBV19 and TRBJ1-5, reads DGGITQSPKYLFRKEGQNVTLSCEQNLNHDAMYWYRQDPGQGLRLIYYSQIVNDFQKGDIAEGYSVSREKKESFPLTVTSAQKNPTAFYLCASSFGQGGNQPQHFGDGTRLSIL.

In the case of this clone: At the DNA level, this CDR3 is encoded by other sequences in the same sample as well. The chain joins TRBV2 to TRBJ2-1, with a possible D match to TRBD2 (5 bases). Germline assignment: CDR1 SNHLY and CDR2 FYNNEI. CDR3 size: 13 residues. Trimming took 6 bases from V and 4 from J, leaving 10 bases between them. The CDR3 region has the DNA TGTGCCAGCAGCCTACTAGGGTACAATGAGCAGTTCTTC. Translation: CASSLLGYNEQFF.

Only a few counts were recorded for this clone. This chain uses TRBV25-1 with TRBJ1-2; a possible D gene is TRBD1 (6 bases). The CDR3 is 14 residues long. From germline, CDR1 is MGHDK and CDR2 SYGVNS. V dropped 4 bases and J dropped 0 bases, with 9 bases sitting between them. The CDR3 loop reads CASSARQANYGYTF. As DNA, the CDR3 is TGTGCCAGCAGTGCCCGACAGGCTAACTATGGCTACACCTTC.